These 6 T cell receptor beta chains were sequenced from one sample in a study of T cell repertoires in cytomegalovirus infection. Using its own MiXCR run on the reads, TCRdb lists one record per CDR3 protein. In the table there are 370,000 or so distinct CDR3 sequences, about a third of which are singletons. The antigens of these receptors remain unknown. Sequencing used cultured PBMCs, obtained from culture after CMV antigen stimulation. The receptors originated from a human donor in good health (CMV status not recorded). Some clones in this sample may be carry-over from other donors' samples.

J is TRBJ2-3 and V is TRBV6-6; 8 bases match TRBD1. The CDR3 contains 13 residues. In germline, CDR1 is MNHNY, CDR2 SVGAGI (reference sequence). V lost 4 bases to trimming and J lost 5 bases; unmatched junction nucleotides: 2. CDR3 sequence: CASSFDRGDTQYF. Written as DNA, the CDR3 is TGTGCCAGCAGTTTCGACAGGGGAGATACGCAGTATTTT.

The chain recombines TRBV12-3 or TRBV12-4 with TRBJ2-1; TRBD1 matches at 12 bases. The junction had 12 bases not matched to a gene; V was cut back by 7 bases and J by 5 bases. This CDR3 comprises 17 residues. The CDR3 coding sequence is TGTGCCAGCATCGGGGACAGGGGGCTTAGTTACGACAATGAGCAGTTCTTC. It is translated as CASIGDRGLSYDNEQFF.

CDR3 amino acids: CASSLAAVITTYEQYF. In DNA form, the CDR3 reads TGTGCCAGCAGCTTGGCGGCAGTCATTACAACCTACGAGCAGTACTTC. This chain links TRBV7-2 with TRBJ2-7; D unclear. This CDR3 spans 16 amino acids. V dropped 3 bases and J dropped 2 bases, with 17 bases sitting between them. The germline V gene encodes CDR1 SGHTA and CDR2 FQGNSA.

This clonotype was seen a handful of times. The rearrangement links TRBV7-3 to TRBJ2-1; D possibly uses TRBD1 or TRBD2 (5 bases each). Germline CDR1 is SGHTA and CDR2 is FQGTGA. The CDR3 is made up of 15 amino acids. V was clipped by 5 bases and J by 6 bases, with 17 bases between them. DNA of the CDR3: TGTGCCAGCAGCCTTAAGAGGGGTTGGCTCAATGAGCAGTTCTTC. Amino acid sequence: CASSLKRGWLNEQFF.

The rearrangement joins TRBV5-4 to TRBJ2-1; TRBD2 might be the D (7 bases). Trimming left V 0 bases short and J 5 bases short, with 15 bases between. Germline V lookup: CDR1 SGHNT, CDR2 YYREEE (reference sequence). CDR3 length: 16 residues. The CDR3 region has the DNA TGTGCCAGCAGCTTGGTTCGGGGGGCGATCGACAATGAGCAGTTCTTC. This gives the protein CASSLVRGAIDNEQFF. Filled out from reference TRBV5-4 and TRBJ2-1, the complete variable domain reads ETGVTQSPTHLIKTRGQQVTLRCSSQSGHNTVSWYQQALGQGPQFIFQYYREEENGRGNFPPRFSGLQFPNYSSELNVNALELDDSALYLCASSLVRGAIDNEQFFGPGTRLTVL.

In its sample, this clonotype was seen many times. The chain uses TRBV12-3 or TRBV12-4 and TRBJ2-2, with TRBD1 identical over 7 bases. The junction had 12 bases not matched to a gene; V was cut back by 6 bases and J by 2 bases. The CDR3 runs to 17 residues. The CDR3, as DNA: TGTGCCAGCAGCCAGTGGGCCGGGACAGTAAACACCGGGGAGCTGTTTTTT. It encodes CASSQWAGTVNTGELFF.